This T cell receptor (beta chain) was retrieved from a study of T cells after yellow fever vaccination. For the study at large: For low cell numbers, libraries were made with SMART-Seq v4 Ultra Low Input.

Template-switching 5'RACE yielded the TCR cDNA; a universal primer site and UMIs were added in the process. TCRdb re-derived calls from the 5' RACE reads in MiXCR, one entry per CDR3 protein. The table shows about 230,000 distinct CDR3 sequences, with over 6.5% occurring only once. In its sample, this clonotype was seen a few times. From germline, CDR1 is SGHRS and CDR2 YFSETQ. V lost 4 bases, J lost 1 base, and 15 bases stayed unmatched. This CDR3 region has 20 residues. The sample was CD4+ T cells sorted from PBMCs, taken on the day of the yellow fever booster vaccination. The sequence was obtained from a man younger than 40 who received the YFV17D yellow fever vaccine. V is TRBV5-1 and J is TRBJ2-5, with 14 bases fitting TRBD2. The chain's CDR3 is CASSGGPPGTSGSLQETQYF. The CDR3 DNA reads as TGCGCCAGCAGCGGAGGGCCTCCCGGGACTAGCGGGAGCCTCCAAGAGACCCAGTACTTC.